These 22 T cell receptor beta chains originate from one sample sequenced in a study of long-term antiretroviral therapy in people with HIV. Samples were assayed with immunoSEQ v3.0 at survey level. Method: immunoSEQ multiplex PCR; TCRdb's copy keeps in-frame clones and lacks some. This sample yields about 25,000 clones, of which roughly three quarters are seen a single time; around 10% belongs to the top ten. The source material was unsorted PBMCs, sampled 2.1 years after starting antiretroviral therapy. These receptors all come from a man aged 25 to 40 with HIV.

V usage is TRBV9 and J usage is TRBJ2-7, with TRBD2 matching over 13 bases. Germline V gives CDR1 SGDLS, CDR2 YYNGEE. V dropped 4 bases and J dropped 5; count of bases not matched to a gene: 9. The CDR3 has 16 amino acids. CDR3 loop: CASSFRTSGSPHEQYF. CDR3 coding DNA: TGTGCCAGCAGCTTTCGGACTAGCGGGAGCCCCCACGAGCAGTACTTC.

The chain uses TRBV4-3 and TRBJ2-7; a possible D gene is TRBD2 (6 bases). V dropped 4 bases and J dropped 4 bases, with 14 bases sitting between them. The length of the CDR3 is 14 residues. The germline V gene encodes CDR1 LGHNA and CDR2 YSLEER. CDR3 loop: CASSPYGAGYEQYF. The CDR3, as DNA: TGCGCCAGCAGCCCTTACGGGGCGGGGTACGAGCAGTACTTC.

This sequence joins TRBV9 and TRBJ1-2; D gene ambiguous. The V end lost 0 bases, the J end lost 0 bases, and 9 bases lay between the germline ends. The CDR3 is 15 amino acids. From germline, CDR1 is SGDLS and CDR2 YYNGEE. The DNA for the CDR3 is TGTGCCAGCAGCGTAGTACCGGGTACTAACTATGGCTACACCTTC. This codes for CASSVVPGTNYGYTF.

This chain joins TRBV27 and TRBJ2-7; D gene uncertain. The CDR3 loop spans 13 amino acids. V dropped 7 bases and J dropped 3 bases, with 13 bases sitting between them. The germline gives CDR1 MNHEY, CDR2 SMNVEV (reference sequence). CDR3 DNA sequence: TGTGCCAGCATGGATCACATTTTCTACGAGCAGTACTTC. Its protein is CASMDHIFYEQYF.

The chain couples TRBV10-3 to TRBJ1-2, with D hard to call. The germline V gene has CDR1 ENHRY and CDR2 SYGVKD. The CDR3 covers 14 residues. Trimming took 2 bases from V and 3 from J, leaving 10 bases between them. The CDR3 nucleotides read TGTGCCATCAGTGAGCCTCGGACGGACTATGGCTACACCTTC. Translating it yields CAISEPRTDYGYTF.

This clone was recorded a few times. CDR3 DNA sequence: TGCGCCAGCAGCCAAGATCCCACAGGGAGCACTGAAGCTTTCTTT. It yields the protein CASSQDPTGSTEAFF. The chain couples TRBV4-1 to TRBJ1-1, with D maybe TRBD1 (6 bases). The V gene's germline CDR1 is MGHRA and CDR2 YSYEKL. The CDR3 is made up of 15 amino acids. Trimming took off 0 bases at V and 4 bases at J, with 12 bases between the two ends.

The CDR3 loop is CASSLGGYNTEAFF. The DNA of the CDR3 is TGTGCCAGCAGCTTAGGGGGATACAACACTGAAGCTTTCTTT. The genes are TRBV7-3 and TRBJ1-1; TRBD1 might be the D (5 bases). V was clipped by 2 bases and J by 2 bases, with 9 bases between them. Germline loops: CDR1 SGHTA, CDR2 FQGTGA. This CDR3 has 14 residues.

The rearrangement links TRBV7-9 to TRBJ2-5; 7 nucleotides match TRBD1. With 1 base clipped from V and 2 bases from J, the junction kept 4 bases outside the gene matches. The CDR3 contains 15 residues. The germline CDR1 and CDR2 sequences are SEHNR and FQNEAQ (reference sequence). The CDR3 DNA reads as TGTGCCAGCAGCTTAGAAGGGGGCCAACAAGAGACCCAGTACTTC. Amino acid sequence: CASSLEGGQQETQYF. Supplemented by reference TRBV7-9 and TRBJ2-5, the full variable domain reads DTGVSQNPRHKITKRGQNVTFRCDPISEHNRLYWYRQTLGQGPEFLTYFQNEAQLEKSRLLSDRFSAERPKGSFSTLEIQRTEQGDSAMYLCASSLEGGQQETQYFGPGTRLLVL.

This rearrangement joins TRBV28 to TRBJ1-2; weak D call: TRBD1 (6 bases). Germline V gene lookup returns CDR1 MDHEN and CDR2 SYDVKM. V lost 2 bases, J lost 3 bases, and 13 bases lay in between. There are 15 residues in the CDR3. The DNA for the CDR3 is TGTGCCAGCAGTTTAAGGGGGACTCACGACTATGGCTACACCTTC. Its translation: CASSLRGTHDYGYTF.

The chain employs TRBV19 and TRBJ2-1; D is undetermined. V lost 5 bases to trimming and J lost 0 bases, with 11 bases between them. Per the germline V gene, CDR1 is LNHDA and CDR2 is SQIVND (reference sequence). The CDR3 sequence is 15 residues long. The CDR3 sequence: CASSGRPSSYNEQFF. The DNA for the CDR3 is TGTGCCAGTAGTGGGCGGCCCAGCTCCTACAATGAGCAGTTCTTC.

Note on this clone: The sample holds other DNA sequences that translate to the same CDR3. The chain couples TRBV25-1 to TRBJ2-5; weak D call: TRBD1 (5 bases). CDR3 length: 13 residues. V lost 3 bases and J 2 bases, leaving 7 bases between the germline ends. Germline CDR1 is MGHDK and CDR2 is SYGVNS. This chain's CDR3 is CASSEAGQETQYF. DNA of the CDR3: TGTGCCAGCAGTGAGGCAGGGCAAGAGACCCAGTACTTC.

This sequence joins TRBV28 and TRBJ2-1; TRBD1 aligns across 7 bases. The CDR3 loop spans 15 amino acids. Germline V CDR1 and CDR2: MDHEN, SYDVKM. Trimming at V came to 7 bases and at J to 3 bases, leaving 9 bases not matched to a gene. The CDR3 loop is CASIETGTDYNEQFF. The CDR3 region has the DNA TGTGCCAGCATTGAAACCGGGACAGACTACAATGAGCAGTTCTTC.

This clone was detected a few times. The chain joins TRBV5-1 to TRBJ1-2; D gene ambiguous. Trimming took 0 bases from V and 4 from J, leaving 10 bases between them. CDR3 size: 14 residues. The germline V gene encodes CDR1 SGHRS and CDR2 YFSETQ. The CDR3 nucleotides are TGCGCCAGCAGCTTGGAGGTCAGAGTCTATGGCTACACCTTC. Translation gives CASSLEVRVYGYTF.

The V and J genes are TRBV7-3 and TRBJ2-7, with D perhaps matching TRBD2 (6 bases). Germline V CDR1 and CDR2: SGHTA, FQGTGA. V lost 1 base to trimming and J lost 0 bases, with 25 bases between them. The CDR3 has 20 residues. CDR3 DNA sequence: TGTGCCAGCAGCTTAATTGGTGCTCGACTAGTAAATGGTGCCTCCTACGAGCAGTACTTC. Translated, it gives CASSLIGARLVNGASYEQYF.

CDR3 in DNA: TGCGCCAGCAGCCGTATCACGGAAGATACGCAGTATTTT. Its protein is CASSRITEDTQYF. The chain recombines TRBV5-1 with TRBJ2-3; no reliable D call. V lost 4 bases and J lost 5, with 11 bases in between. Germline loops: CDR1 SGHRS, CDR2 YFSETQ. The CDR3 is made up of 13 amino acids.

Written as DNA, the CDR3 is TGCGCCAGCAGCCAAGAGGCACAGGGGAACACCGGGGAGCTGTTTTTT. Translation gives CASSQEAQGNTGELFF. The chain employs TRBV4-3 and TRBJ2-2, with D possibly being TRBD1 (6 bases). Germline CDR1 reads LGHNA; CDR2 reads YSLEER. Trimming removed 0 bases from V and 1 base from J, with 9 bases in between. The length of the CDR3 is 16 residues.

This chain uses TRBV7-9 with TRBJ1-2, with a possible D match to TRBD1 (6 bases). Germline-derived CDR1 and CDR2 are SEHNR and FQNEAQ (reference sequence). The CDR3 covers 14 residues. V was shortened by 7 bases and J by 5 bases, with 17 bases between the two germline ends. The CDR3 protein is CASNTLGGAYGYTF. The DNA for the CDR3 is TGTGCCAGCAACACGTTGGGGGGGGCGTATGGCTACACCTTC.

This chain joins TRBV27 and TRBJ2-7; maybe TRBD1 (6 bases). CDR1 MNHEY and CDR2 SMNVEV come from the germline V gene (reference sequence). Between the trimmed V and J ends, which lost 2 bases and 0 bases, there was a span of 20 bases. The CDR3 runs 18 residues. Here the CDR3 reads CASSLRQGTLPSSYEQYF. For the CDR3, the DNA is TGTGCCAGCAGTTTAAGGCAGGGGACACTTCCGAGCTCCTACGAGCAGTACTTC.

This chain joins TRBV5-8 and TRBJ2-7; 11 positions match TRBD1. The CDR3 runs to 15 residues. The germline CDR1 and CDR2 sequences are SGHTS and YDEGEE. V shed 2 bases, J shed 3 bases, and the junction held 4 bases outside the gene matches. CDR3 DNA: TGTGCCAGCAGCTTCCTGGGGACAGGGGGCTACGAGCAGTACTTC. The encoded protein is CASSFLGTGGYEQYF.

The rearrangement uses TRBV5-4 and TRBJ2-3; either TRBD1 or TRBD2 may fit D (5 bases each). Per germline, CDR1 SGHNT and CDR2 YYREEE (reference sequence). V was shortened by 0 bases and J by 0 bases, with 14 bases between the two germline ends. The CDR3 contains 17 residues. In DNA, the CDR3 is TGTGCCAGCAGCTTGGTGGGGCTAGCACATAGCACAGATACGCAGTATTTT. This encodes CASSLVGLAHSTDTQYF.

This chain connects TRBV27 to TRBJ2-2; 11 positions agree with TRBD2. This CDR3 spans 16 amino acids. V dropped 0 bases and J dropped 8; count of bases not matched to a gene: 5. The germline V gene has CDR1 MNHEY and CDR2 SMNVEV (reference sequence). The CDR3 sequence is CASSLSVTSGIGELFF. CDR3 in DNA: TGTGCCAGCAGTTTATCTGTGACTAGCGGGATAGGGGAGCTGTTTTTT.

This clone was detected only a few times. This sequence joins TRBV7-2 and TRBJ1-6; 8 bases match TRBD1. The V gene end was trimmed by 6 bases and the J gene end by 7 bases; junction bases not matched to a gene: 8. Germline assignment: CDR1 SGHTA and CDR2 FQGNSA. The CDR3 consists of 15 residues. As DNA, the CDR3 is TGTGCCAGCAGACAAAGGACAGGGTACAATTCACCCCTCCACTTT. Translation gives CASRQRTGYNSPLHF.